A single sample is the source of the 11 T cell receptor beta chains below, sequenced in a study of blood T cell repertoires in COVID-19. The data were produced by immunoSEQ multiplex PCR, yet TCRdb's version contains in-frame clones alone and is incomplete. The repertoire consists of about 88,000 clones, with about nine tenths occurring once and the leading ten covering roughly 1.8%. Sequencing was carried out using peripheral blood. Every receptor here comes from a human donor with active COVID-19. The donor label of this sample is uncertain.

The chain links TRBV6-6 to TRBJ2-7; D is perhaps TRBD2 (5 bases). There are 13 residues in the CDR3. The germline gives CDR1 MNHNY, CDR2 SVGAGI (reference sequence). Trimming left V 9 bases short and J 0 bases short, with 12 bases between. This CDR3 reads CASKDSSSYEQYF. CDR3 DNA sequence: TGTGCCAGTAAGGACTCCTCCTCCTACGAGCAGTACTTC.

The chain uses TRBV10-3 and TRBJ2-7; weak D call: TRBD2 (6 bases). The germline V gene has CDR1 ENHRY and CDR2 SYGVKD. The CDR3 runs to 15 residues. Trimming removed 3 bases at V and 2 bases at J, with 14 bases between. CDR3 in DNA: TGTGCCATCAGTGATTTAGACGGCGGGGCCTACGAGCAGTACTTC. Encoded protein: CAISDLDGGAYEQYF.

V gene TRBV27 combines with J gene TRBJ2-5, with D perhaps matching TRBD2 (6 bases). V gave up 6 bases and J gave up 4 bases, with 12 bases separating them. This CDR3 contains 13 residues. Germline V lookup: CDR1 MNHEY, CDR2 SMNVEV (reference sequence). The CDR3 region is CASSWGGPETQYF. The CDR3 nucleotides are TGTGCCAGCAGCTGGGGAGGTCCAGAGACCCAGTACTTC.

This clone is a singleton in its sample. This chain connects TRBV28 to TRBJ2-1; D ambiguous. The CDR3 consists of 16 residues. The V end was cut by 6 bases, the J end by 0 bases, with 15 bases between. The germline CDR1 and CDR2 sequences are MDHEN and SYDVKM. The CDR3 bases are TGTGCCAGCAGCCCTAAAGAGGCACCCTCCTACAATGAGCAGTTCTTC. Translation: CASSPKEAPSYNEQFF.

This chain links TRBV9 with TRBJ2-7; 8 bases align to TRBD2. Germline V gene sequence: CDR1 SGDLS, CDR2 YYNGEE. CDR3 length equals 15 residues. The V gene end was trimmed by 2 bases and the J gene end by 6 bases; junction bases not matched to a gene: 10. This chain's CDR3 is CASSVGTSVASEQYF. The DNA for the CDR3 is TGTGCCAGCAGCGTTGGGACTAGTGTGGCCTCCGAGCAGTACTTC.

The CDR3 sequence is CASSFGTVNTEAFF. The DNA of the CDR3 is TGCGCCAGCAGCTTCGGGACAGTGAACACTGAAGCTTTCTTT. The V call is TRBV5-1, the J call TRBJ1-1; TRBD1 aligns across 7 bases. The V segment lost 2 bases and the J segment 0 bases; nucleotides outside the gene matches: 1. Germline CDR1 reads SGHRS; CDR2 reads YFSETQ. CDR3 size: 14 residues.

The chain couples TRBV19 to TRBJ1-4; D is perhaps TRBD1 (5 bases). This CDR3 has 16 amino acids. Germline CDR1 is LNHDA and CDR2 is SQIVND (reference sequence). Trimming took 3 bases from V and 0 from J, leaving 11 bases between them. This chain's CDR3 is CASSIIRQSTNEKLFF. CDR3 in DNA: TGTGCCAGTAGTATTATCCGACAGTCAACTAATGAAAAACTGTTTTTT.

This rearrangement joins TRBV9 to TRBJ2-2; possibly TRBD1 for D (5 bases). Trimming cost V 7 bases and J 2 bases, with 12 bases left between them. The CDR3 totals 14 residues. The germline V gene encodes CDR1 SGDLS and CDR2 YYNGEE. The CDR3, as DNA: TGTGCCAGCGGTAGACAGCTCAACACCGGGGAGCTGTTTTTT. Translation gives CASGRQLNTGELFF.

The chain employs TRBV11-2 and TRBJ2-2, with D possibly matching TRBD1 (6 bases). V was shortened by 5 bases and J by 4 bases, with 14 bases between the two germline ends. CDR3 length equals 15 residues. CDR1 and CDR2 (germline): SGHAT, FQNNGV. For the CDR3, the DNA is TGTGCCAGCAGCCCGATTCTGGGGGCCACCGGGGAGCTGTTTTTT. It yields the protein CASSPILGATGELFF.

CDR3 region: CASSLTGDYEQYF. The CDR3 DNA is TGTGCCAGCAGCTTAACAGGAGACTACGAGCAGTACTTC. V usage is TRBV7-6 and J usage is TRBJ2-7, with D possibly being TRBD1 (5 bases). Looked up from germline, CDR1 is SGHVS and CDR2 is FNYEAQ. V lost 2 bases, J lost 3 bases, and 8 bases lay in between. This CDR3 contains 13 residues.

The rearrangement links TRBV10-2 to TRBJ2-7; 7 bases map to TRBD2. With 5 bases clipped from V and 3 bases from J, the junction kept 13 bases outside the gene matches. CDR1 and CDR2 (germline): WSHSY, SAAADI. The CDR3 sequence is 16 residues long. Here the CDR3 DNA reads TGCGCCAGCAGTACGGATGGGGGGGGTATACGCTACGAGCAGTACTTC. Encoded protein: CASSTDGGGIRYEQYF.